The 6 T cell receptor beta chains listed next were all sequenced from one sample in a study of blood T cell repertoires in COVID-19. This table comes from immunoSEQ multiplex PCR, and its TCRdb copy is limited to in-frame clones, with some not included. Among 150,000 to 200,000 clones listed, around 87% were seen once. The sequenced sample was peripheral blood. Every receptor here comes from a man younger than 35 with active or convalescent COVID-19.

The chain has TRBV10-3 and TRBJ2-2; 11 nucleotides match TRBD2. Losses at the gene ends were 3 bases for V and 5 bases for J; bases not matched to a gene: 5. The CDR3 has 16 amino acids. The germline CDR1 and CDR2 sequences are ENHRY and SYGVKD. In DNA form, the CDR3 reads TGTGCCATCAGTGAACCGGGACTAGCGGCTACCGGGGAGCTGTTTTTT. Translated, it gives CAISEPGLAATGELFF.

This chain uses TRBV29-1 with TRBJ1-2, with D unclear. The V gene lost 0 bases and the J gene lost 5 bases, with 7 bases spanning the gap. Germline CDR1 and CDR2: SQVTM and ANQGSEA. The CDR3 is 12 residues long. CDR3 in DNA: TGCAGCGTTGAAGATGAAGCATATGGCTACACCTTC. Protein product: CSVEDEAYGYTF.

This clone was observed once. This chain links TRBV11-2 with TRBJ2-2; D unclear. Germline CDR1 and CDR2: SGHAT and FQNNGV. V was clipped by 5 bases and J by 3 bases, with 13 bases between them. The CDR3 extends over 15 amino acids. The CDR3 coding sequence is TGTGCCAGCAGCGACTTGAGCGACTACACCGGGGAGCTGTTTTTT. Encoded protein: CASSDLSDYTGELFF.

The CDR3 bases are TGTGCCTGGAGTGTCTGGGAGTGGAACACTGAAGCTTTCTTT. This sequence encodes CAWSVWEWNTEAFF. The V gene is TRBV30, the J gene TRBJ1-1; D remains unclear. V lost 0 bases and J 1 base, leaving 9 bases between the germline ends. From germline, CDR1 is GTSNPN and CDR2 SVGIG (reference sequence). CDR3 size: 14 residues.

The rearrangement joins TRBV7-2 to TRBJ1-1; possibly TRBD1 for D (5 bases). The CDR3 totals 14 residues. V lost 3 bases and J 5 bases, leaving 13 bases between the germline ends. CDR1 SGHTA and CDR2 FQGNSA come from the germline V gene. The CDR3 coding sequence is TGTGCCAGCAGCTTGCTCGCAGGGACTACTGAAGCTTTCTTT. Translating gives CASSLLAGTTEAFF.

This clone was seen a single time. CDR3 DNA sequence: TGTGCCAGCAGTAGGGCCACTGGCGAGGGTTGGAATGAGCAGTTCTTC. It codes for CASSRATGEGWNEQFF. The chain couples TRBV7-6 to TRBJ2-1; a weak D match, TRBD2 (5 bases). This CDR3 comprises 16 residues. V gave up 6 bases and J gave up 7 bases, with 22 bases separating them. Germline V gives CDR1 SGHVS, CDR2 FNYEAQ.